Presented here are 10 T cell receptor beta chains from one specimen sequenced in a study of T cell responses to AZD1222 COVID-19 vaccine. TCRdb's table, derived via immunoSEQ multiplex PCR, lists solely in-frame clones and lacks some. The sample has roughly 100,000 clones, 91% seen once. Source: peripheral blood, taken on day 0 of AZD1222 vaccination. These receptors came from an adult in good health.

The chain combines TRBV10-3 with TRBJ2-1; the D gene is possibly TRBD2 (5 bases). Germline V CDR1 and CDR2: ENHRY, SYGVKD. The CDR3 contains 16 residues. V lost 8 bases and J lost 2, with 19 bases in between. In DNA form, the CDR3 reads TGTGCCATCTCCGCTTGGGGAGCTAATACCTACAATGAGCAGTTCTTC. Protein sequence: CAISAWGANTYNEQFF.

The chain recombines TRBV4-2 with TRBJ1-4; 9 bases are a match to TRBD1. The CDR3 is 14 residues long. The V segment lost 4 bases and the J segment 10 bases; nucleotides outside the gene matches: 7. The germline V gene has CDR1 LGHNA and CDR2 YNFKEQ. CDR3 in amino acids: CASSLRDRDRKLFF. CDR3 DNA sequence: TGTGCCAGCAGCCTCCGGGACAGGGATCGAAAACTGTTTTTT.

The V call is TRBV18, the J call TRBJ1-1; no reliable D call. The CDR3 length is 14 residues. Germline values: CDR1 KGHSH, CDR2 LQKENI. V lost 6 bases, J lost 1 base, and 12 bases lay in between. This CDR3 is CASSPSRSNTEAFF. The CDR3, as DNA: TGTGCCAGCTCCCCCAGCCGCTCGAACACTGAAGCTTTCTTT. The entire variable domain, with the rest obtained from reference TRBV18 and TRBJ1-1, is as follows: NAGVMQNPRHLVRRRGQEARLRCSPMKGHSHVYWYRQLPEEGLKFMVYLQKENIIDESGMPKERFSAEFPKEGPSILRIQQVVRGDSAAYFCASSPSRSNTEAFFGQGTRLTVV.

The J gene is TRBJ1-2, the V gene TRBV5-5; 7 nucleotides agree with TRBD1. Losses at the gene ends were 2 bases for V and 2 bases for J; bases not matched to a gene: 9. The CDR3 covers 16 residues. Germline CDR1 SGHKS, CDR2 YYEKEE (reference sequence). The CDR3 protein is CASSFRQGALNYGYTF. The CDR3 DNA sequence: TGTGCCAGCAGCTTCCGACAGGGTGCCCTCAACTATGGCTACACCTTC.

This clone appeared a few times. The chain links TRBV27 to TRBJ1-5; possibly TRBD1 for D (5 bases). CDR3 length: 17 residues. Germline assignment: CDR1 MNHEY and CDR2 SMNVEV (reference sequence). V was shortened by 2 bases and J by 4 bases, with 18 bases between the two germline ends. The CDR3 loop reads CASSLTSTDRKNQPQHF. The CDR3 coding sequence is TGTGCCAGCAGTTTAACCTCCACCGACAGAAAGAATCAGCCCCAGCATTTT.

This chain connects TRBV6-1 to TRBJ2-1; 8 positions agree with TRBD1. CDR3 length equals 14 residues. Germline values: CDR1 MNHNS, CDR2 SASEGT. The trim removed 3 bases at V and 7 bases at J, leaving 5 bases unmatched. The CDR3 nucleotides read TGTGCCAGCAGTGAGTGGACAGGGAGAAATGAGCAGTTCTTC. This sequence encodes CASSEWTGRNEQFF.

CDR3 DNA sequence: TGTGCCAGCAGACCAGGGTTAGGGGACACTGAAGCTTTCTTT. It translates to CASRPGLGDTEAFF. The genes are TRBV6-4 and TRBJ1-1, with D maybe TRBD1 (5 bases). Germline-derived CDR1 and CDR2 are MRHNA and SNTAGT. V was cut by 6 bases and J by 3 bases, with 14 bases left in between. This CDR3 is built from 14 residues.

The chain carries TRBV28 and TRBJ1-5; D is ambiguous. The CDR3 length is 16 residues. Trimming pared 4 bases from V and 3 bases from J, leaving 16 bases between. Germline V lookup: CDR1 MDHEN, CDR2 SYDVKM. This CDR3 reads CASSSEIRGYNQPQHF. In DNA form, the CDR3 reads TGTGCCAGCAGTTCCGAAATACGGGGATACAATCAGCCCCAGCATTTT.

The gene calls are TRBV5-4 and TRBJ2-7, with 8 positions matching TRBD2. J lost 4 bases, V lost 4 bases, and 7 bases had no gene match. CDR1 SGHNT and CDR2 YYREEE come from the germline V gene (reference sequence). CDR3 size: 14 residues. This chain's CDR3 is CASSMAGGVYEQYF. For the CDR3, the DNA is TGTGCCAGCAGCATGGCCGGGGGGGTTTACGAGCAGTACTTC.

The V and J genes are TRBV7-2 and TRBJ2-3; 7 bases line up with TRBD2. With V trimmed by 5 bases and J by 2 bases, 13 bases remained unmatched. The CDR3 runs 17 residues. Looked up from germline, CDR1 is SGHTA and CDR2 is FQGNSA. This CDR3 reads CASSQATGLAATDTQYF. The CDR3 DNA is TGTGCCAGCAGCCAAGCTACCGGCCTAGCGGCCACAGATACGCAGTATTTT.